This paragraph covers one T cell receptor beta chain sequence. Its cognate antigen is unknown. The germline V and J ends were trimmed by 5 bases and 2 bases, with 11 bases remaining between them. Germline loops: CDR1 SGHRS, CDR2 YFSETQ. This CDR3 spans 13 amino acids. This sample stems from a study of cytomegalovirus exposure and HLA in healthy donors. PCR employed 60 Vbeta and 13 Jbeta primers. TCRdb's copy holds only in-frame clones and misses some; the assay was immunoSEQ multiplex PCR. The data show about 170,000 clones, over 70% seen once. Study-wide results and caveats: Compared with the roughly 670-donor mean, an Asian-associated ancestry cluster reportedly had fewer N-insertions, according to a later analysis.

V gene TRBV5-1 combines with J gene TRBJ2-7; weak D call: TRBD2 (5 bases). The sample was PBMCs. This TCR was recovered from a boy aged 2 to 9 in good health and CMV-seronegative. CDR3 loop: CASSIDGAYEQYF. The CDR3 DNA reads TGCGCCAGCAGTATAGACGGGGCCTACGAGCAGTACTTC.